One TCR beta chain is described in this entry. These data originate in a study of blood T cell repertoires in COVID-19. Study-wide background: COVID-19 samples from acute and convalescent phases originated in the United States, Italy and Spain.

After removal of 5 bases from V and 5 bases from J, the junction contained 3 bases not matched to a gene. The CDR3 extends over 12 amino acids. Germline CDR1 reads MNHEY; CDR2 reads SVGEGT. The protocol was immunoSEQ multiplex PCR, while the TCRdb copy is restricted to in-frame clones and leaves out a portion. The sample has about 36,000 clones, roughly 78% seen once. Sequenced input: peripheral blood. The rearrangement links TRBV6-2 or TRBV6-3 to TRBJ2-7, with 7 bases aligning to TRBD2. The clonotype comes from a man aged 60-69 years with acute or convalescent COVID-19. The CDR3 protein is CASSGGVDEQYF. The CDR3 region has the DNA TGTGCCAGCAGTGGGGGGGTCGACGAGCAGTACTTC.